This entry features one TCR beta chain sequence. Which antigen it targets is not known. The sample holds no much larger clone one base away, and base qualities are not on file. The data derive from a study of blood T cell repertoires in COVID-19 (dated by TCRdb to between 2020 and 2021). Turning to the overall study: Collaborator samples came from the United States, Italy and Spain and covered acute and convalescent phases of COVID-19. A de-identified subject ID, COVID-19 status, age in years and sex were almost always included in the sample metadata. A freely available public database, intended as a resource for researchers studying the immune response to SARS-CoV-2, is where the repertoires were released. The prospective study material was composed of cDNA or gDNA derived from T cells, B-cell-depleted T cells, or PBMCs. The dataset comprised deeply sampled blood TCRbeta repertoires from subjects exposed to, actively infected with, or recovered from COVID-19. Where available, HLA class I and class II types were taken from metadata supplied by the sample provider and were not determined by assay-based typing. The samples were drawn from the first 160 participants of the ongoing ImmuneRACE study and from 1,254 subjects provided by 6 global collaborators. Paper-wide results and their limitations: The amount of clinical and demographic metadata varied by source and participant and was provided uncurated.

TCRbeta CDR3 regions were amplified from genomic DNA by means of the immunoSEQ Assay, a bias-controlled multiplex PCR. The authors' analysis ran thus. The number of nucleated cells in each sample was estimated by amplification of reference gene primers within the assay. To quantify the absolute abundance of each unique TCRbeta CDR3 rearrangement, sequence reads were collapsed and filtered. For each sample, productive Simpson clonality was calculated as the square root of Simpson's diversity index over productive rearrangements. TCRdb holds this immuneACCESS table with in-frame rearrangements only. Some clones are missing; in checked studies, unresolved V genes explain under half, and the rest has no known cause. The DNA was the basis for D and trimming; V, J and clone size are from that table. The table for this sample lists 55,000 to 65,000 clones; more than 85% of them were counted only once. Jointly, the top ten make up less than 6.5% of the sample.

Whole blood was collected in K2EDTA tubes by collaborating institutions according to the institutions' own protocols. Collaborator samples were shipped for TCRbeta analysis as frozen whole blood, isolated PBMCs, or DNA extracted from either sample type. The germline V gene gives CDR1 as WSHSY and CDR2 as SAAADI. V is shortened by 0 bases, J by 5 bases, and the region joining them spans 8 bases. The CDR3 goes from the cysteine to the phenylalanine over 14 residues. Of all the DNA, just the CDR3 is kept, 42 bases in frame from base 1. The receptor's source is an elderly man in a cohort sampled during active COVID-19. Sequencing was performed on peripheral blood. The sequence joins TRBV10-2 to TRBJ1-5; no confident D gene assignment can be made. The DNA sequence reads TGCGCCAGCAGTGAGTCGGGCATTTATCAGCCCCAGCATTTT. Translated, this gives CASSESGIYQPQHF.